This TCR beta chain came from a study of shared clonotypes between healthy human individuals. A note on this clone: Its antigen is as yet unknown.

Study conclusions and caveats: Only blood was sampled, and tissue TCR repertoires likely differ from blood ones. The study found roughly 5% of naive CD4 clonotypes shared across a few donors. Clonotypes shared by all four sorted-subset donors had higher generation probabilities than non-shared clonotypes.

Sequencing was performed with immunoSEQ multiplex PCR; in TCRdb, only in-frame clones are kept and a portion is missing. The repertoire holds about 2.1 million clones, with 85% to 95% as singletons. Naive-designated CD8 cells lacked CD45RO, were positively enriched for CCR7, and omitted terminally differentiated effector memory CD45RA+ cells. Germline values: CDR1 SGHTA, CDR2 FQGTGA. The CDR3 runs 13 residues. V shed 5 bases and J 4 bases; nucleotides not matched to a gene: 5. The chain is built from TRBV7-3 and TRBJ2-7, with 7 bases fitting TRBD1. This clonotype was sampled from a man between 18 and 29 years old in good health. Some clones in this sample may be carry-over from other donors' samples. Input material: naive CD8+ T cells from PBMCs. CDR3 region: CASSPGTDYEQYF. CDR3 nucleotides: TGTGCCAGCAGCCCCGGGACAGATTACGAGCAGTACTTC.